This entry is about one TCR beta chain. Some clones are missing from TCRdb's copy, which holds only in-frame ones; the method was immunoSEQ multiplex PCR. The repertoire holds roughly 20,000 clones, with approximately 83% as singletons. The entry originates in a study of somatic mutations in cytotoxic T cells in rheumatoid arthritis. On the study more broadly: Among the T-cell populations stained with V beta antibodies, some were separated by flow sorting at nearly 100% purity, including V beta1+ cells whose TCRB was sequenced.

Germline V gene data show CDR1 as SGHRS and CDR2 as YFSETQ. CDR3 length: 14 residues. Trimming cost V 3 bases and J 4 bases; bases outside gene matches: 4. Sequenced material: CD8+ T cells sorted from blood. The sequence came from an adult with rheumatoid arthritis. The rearrangement joins TRBV5-1 to TRBJ1-2; 9 nucleotides line up with TRBD1. The CDR3 reads CASSSQGAGYGYTF. The CDR3 DNA reads TGCGCCAGCAGCTCACAGGGGGCAGGCTATGGCTACACCTTC.